The 5 T cell receptor beta chains presented below share a single source sample, sequenced in a study of blood T cell repertoires in COVID-19 (TCRdb year 2020). Library method: the immunoSEQ multiplex PCR assay. TCRdb took this table from immuneACCESS and kept in-frame rearrangements with V and J called. Such tables lack part of the clones; where checked against another copy, unresolved V genes explain under half of the gap, and the rest is unexplained. Present in this sample are fewer than 300,000 clones, about 89% of which were seen just once. Of the sample, under 9.5% is held by the ten largest clones. Sequencing was done on a sample of PBMCs or T cells enriched from blood (not recorded which). All receptors come from a man between 35 and 55 years old who had recovered from COVID-19.

The J gene is TRBJ1-6, the V gene TRBV4-1, with D maybe TRBD1 (6 bases). CDR1 and CDR2 from the germline V gene are MGHRA and YSYEKL. V lost 3 bases and J lost 10, with 16 bases in between. CDR3 length: 15 residues. CDR3 sequence: CASSQPTGTKSPLHF. The CDR3 DNA reads as TGCGCCAGCAGCCAGCCCACAGGGACTAAATCACCCCTCCACTTT.

V and J are TRBV19 and TRBJ1-5; TRBD1 agrees at 7 bases. V lost 5 bases and J lost 1; bases outside the gene matches: 8. This CDR3 has 16 amino acids. Germline values: CDR1 LNHDA, CDR2 SQIVND (reference sequence). The CDR3 region has the DNA TGTGCCAGTAGTCCCCTAGTGGGACAGAGCAATCAGCCCCAGCATTTT. Residues: CASSPLVGQSNQPQHF. Combining the CDR3 with reference TRBV19 and TRBJ1-5 gives the whole variable domain DGGITQSPKYLFRKEGQNVTLSCEQNLNHDAMYWYRQDPGQGLRLIYYSQIVNDFQKGDIAEGYSVSREKKESFPLTVTSAQKNPTAFYLCASSPLVGQSNQPQHFGDGTRLSIL.

The chain uses TRBV21-1 and TRBJ2-3; the table's D call, TRBD2, was not checked against the DNA. TRBV21-1 is a recognized pseudogene. The CDR3 loop spans 16 amino acids. In nucleotides, the CDR3 is TGTGCCAGCAGCAAAGTATTGTCTAGAAACACAGATACGCAGTATTTT. It specifies CASSKVLSRNTDTQYF.

This clone was seen only once. A junction end diverges from the germline sequence, so it may reflect a read error. V and J are TRBV7-7 and TRBJ2-2; TRBD1 matches at 7 bases. CDR1 is SSHAT, CDR2 FNYEAQ, per germline (reference sequence). There are 15 residues in the CDR3. The CDR3 nucleotides are TGTGCTAGCAGCAGAGACAGGGCGAACACCGGGGAGCTGTTTTTT. Encoded protein: CASSRDRANTGELFF.

The CDR3 bases are TGTGCCAGCAGTTACTCGAGGCAGCCTCATCAGCCCCAGCATTTT. Its protein product is CASSYSRQPHQPQHF. The rearrangement joins TRBV6-5 to TRBJ1-5; D ambiguous. This CDR3 spans 15 amino acids. Germline CDR1 reads MNHEY; CDR2 reads SVGAGI. The V end was cut by 0 bases, the J end by 5 bases, with 11 bases between.